This TCR beta chain derives from a study of metastatic and nonmetastatic thyroid tumors. The overall study: Comparison of repertoires was carried out across blood and tumor or nodule tissue from malignant and benign thyroid patients.

This clone occurred many times. Patients underwent thyroid surgery, and none had received any treatment before it. TCRdb re-analyzed the PCR reads using MiXCR. The sample shows 40,000 or so clones, about 14% of them seen only once. This receptor was obtained from a female donor with papillary thyroid cancer or a benign thyroid nodule (not recorded which). Some clones in this sample may be carry-over from other donors' samples. The specimen sequenced was blood.

DNA of the CDR3: TGTGCCAGCAGCTTCTTAGCGGGAGGGCACAATGAGCAGTTCTTC. Amino acids: CASSFLAGGHNEQFF. The genes are TRBV7-3 and TRBJ2-1; 11 bases are a match to TRBD2. The CDR3 contains 15 residues. From germline, CDR1 is SGHTA and CDR2 FQGTGA. The V and J ends lost 3 bases and 5 bases, in that order; junction bases with no gene match: 3.